This TCR beta chain was retrieved from a study of cytomegalovirus exposure and HLA in healthy donors. Overall study context: Researchers previously reported finding roughly 120 million unique TCR beta sequences from some 180 million T cells.

The V gene end was trimmed by 2 bases and the J gene end by 6 bases; junction bases not matched to a gene: 6. The CDR3 is made up of 15 amino acids. Germline loops: CDR1 KGHSH, CDR2 LQKENI. Regarding this clone: Its antigen remains unidentified.

PCR employed 60 Vbeta and 13 Jbeta primers. The repertoire was sequenced with immunoSEQ multiplex PCR; TCRdb's copy has only in-frame clones and lacks some. The sample lists some 110,000 clones, around 64% occurring once. Regarding the study as a whole: HLA restriction was apparent for most CMV-associated TCR beta chains in a later analysis. Among the sequence variants, a highly shared cluster was likely an artifact of sequencing. Some TCR beta chains (more than 150 of them) were listed as cytomegalovirus-associated.

The source material was PBMCs. The J gene is TRBJ1-4, the V gene TRBV18, with 7 bases that match TRBD1. The sequence was obtained from a man aged 25 to 40 in good health and CMV-seropositive. This CDR3 is CASSPGGQWYEKLFF. The CDR3 DNA reads TGTGCCAGCTCACCAGGGGGACAGTGGTATGAAAAACTGTTTTTT.